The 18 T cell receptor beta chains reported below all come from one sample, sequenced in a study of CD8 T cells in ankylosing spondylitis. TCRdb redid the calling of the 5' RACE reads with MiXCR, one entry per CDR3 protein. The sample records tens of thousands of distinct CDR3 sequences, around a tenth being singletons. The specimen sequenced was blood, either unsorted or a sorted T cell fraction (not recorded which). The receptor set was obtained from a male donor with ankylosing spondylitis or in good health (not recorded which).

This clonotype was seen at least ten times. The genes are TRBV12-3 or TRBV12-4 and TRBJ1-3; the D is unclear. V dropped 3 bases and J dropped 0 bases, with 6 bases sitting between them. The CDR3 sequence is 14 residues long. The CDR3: CASSFMSSGNTIYF. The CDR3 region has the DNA TGTGCCAGCAGTTTTATGAGCTCTGGAAACACCATATATTTT.

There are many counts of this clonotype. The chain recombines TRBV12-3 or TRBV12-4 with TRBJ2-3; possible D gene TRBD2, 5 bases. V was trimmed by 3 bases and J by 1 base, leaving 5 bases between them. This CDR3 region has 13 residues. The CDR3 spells CASSFSGTDTQYF. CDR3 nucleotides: TGTGCCAGCAGTTTTAGCGGCACAGATACGCAGTATTTT.

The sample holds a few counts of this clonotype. The CDR3 sequence: CASSPAEFYNEQFF. The CDR3 coding sequence is TGTGCCAGCAGCCCAGCAGAATTTTACAATGAGCAGTTCTTC. The chain is built from TRBV6-2 or TRBV6-3 and TRBJ2-1; D is ambiguous. Trimming took 6 bases from V and 4 from J, leaving 13 bases between them. The V gene's germline CDR1 is MNHEY and CDR2 SVGEGT. The CDR3 contains 14 residues.

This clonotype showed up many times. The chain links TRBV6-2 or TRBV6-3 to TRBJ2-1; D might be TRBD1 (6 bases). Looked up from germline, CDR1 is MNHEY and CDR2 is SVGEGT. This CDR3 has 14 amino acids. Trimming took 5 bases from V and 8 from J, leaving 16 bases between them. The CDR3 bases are TGTGCCAGCAGTGAGGACAGTAGTCGTGATGAGCAGTTCTTC. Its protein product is CASSEDSSRDEQFF.

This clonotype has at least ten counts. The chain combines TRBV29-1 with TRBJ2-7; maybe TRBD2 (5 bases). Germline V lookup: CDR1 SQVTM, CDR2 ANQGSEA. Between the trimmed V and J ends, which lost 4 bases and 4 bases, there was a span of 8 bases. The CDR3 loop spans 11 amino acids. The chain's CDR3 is CSVGEGYEQYF. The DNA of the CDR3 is TGCAGCGTTGGTGAGGGTTACGAGCAGTACTTC.

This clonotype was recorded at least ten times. The CDR3 DNA is TGTGCCAGCAGCCAGGCCACAGGGGGCTATCAGTCATGGAACACTGAAGCTTTCTTT. It translates to CASSQATGGYQSWNTEAFF. This chain links TRBV14 with TRBJ1-1; 9 positions agree with TRBD1. Germline V gene data show CDR1 as SGHDN and CDR2 as FVKESK. The CDR3 is made up of 19 amino acids. Trimming took 3 bases from V and 1 from J; bases not matched to a gene: 15.

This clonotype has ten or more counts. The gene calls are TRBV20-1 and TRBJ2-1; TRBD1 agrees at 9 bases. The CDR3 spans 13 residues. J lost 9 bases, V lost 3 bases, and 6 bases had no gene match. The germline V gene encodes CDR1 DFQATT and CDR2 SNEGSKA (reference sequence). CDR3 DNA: TGCAGTGCTAGGACAGGGGGATGGGTTGAGCAGTTCTTC. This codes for CSARTGGWVEQFF.

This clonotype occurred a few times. CDR3 region: CAWTPAKEAFF. The CDR3 nucleotides are TGTGCCTGGACGCCGGCCAAAGAAGCTTTCTTT. This chain links TRBV30 with TRBJ1-1, with D unclear. The CDR3 runs 11 residues. V shed 4 bases and J shed 8 bases, with 11 bases lying between them. Germline CDR1 is GTSNPN and CDR2 is SVGIG (reference sequence). Variable domain in full (rest from reference TRBV30 and TRBJ1-1): SQTIHQWPATLVQPVGSPLSLECTVEGTSNPNLYWYRQAAGRGLQLLFYSVGIGQISSEVPQNLSASRPQDRQFILSSKKLLLSDSGFYLCAWTPAKEAFFGQGTRLTVV.

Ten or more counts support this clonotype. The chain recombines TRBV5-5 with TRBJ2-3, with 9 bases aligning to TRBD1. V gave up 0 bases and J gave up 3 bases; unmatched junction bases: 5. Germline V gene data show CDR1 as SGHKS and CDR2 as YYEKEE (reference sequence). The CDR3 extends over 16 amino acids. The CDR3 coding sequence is TGTGCCAGCAGCTTGGGGGGACAGGGACCAACAGATACGCAGTATTTT. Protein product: CASSLGGQGPTDTQYF. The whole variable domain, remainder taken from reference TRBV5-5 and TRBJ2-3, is DAGVTQSPTHLIKTRGQQVTLRCSPISGHKSVSWYQQVLGQGPQFIFQYYEKEERGRGNFPDRFSARQFPNYSSELNVNALLLGDSALYLCASSLGGQGPTDTQYFGPGTRLTVL.

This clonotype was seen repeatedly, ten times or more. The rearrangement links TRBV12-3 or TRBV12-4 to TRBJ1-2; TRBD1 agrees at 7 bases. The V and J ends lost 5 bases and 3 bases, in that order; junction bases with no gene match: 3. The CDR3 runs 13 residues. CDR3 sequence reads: CASSKDRDYGYTF. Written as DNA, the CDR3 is TGTGCCAGCAGTAAAGACAGGGACTATGGCTACACCTTC.

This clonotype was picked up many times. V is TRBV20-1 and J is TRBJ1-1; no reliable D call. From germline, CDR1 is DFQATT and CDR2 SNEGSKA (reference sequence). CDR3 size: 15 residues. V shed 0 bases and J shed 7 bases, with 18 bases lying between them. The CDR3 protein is CSARDRGPGNGEAFF. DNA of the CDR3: TGCAGTGCTAGAGATAGAGGACCGGGAAATGGTGAAGCTTTCTTT.

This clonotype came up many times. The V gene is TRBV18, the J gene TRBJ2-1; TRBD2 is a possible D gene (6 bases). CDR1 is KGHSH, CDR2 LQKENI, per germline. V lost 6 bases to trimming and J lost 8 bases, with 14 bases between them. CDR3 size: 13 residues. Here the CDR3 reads CASSAQREDEQFF. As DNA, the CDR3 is TGTGCCAGCTCCGCACAGAGGGAGGATGAGCAGTTCTTC.

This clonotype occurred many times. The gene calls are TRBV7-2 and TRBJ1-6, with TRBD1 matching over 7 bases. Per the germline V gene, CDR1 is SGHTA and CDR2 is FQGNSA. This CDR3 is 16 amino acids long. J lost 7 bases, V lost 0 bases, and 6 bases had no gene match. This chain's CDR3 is CASSLALGTANSPLHF. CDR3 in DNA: TGTGCCAGCAGCTTAGCCCTCGGGACAGCGAATTCACCCCTCCACTTT. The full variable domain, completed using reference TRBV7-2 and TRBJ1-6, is GAGVSQSPSNKVTEKGKDVELRCDPISGHTALYWYRQSLGQGLEFLIYFQGNSAPDKSGLPSDRFSAERTGGSVSTLTIQRTQQEDSAVYLCASSLALGTANSPLHFGNGTRLTVT.

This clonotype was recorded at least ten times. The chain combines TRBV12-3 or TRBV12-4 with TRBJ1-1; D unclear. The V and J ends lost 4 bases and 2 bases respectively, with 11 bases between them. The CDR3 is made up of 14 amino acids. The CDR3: CASSSQDINTEAFF. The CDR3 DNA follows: TGTGCCAGCAGTTCCCAAGACATAAACACTGAAGCTTTCTTT.

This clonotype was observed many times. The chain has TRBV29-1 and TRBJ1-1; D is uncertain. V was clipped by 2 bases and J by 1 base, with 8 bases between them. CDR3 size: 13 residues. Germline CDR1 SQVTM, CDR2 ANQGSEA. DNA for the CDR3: TGCAGCGTTGAATTCTGGGGGAACACTGAAGCTTTCTTT. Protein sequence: CSVEFWGNTEAFF.

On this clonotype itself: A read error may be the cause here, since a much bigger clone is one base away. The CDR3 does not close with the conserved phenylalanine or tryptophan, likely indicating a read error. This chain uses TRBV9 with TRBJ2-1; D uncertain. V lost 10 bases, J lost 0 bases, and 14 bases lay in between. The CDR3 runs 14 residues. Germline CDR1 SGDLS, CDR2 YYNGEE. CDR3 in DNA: TGTGCCGCCGCCCGAGACGACTCCTACAATGAGCAGTTCTCC. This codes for CAAARDDSYNEQFS.

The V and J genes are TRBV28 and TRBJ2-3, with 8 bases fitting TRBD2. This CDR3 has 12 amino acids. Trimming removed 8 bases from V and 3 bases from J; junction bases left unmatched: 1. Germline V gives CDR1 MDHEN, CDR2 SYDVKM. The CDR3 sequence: CASVAGTDTQYF. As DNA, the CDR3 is TGTGCCAGCGTAGCGGGAACAGATACGCAGTATTTT.

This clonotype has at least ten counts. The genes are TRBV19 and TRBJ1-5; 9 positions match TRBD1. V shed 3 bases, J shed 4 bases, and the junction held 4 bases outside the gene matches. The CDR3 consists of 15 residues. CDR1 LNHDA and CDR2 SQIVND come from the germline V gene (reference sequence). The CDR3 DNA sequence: TGTGCCAGTAGTATTGCTGGGACAGGGAATCAGCCCCAGCATTTT. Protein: CASSIAGTGNQPQHF. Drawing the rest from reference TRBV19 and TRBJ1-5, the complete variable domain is DGGITQSPKYLFRKEGQNVTLSCEQNLNHDAMYWYRQDPGQGLRLIYYSQIVNDFQKGDIAEGYSVSREKKESFPLTVTSAQKNPTAFYLCASSIAGTGNQPQHFGDGTRLSIL.